In its sample, the clone carrying this T cell receptor beta chain was seen many times. As yet, its antigen is unknown. The sample is drawn from a study of human T cells and chemical hapten exposure. As for the study in general: Small pooled library volume differences chiefly drove per-sample TCR yield variation. Study-level results: There was no change with DPC sensitization in TCRs above 1 in 1000 frequency.

Time point reported: healthy volunteer bleed at 2 weeks. The study extracted total RNA from unfractionated whole blood. The study used a library that attached unique molecular identifiers to individual cDNA molecules. Per the original methods: Between 23,224 and 690,600 TCRs appeared in each sample, and the median stood at roughly 100,000. TCRdb used MiXCR to reprocess the RACE reads, holding one entry per CDR3 protein. The V and J calls here are based on TCRdb, not the publication. The table lists about 47,000 distinct CDR3 sequences, roughly 4.5% of them singletons, with 4.5% to 6% in the top ten. Trimming cost V 5 bases and J 8 bases; bases outside gene matches: 5. The CDR3 extends over 13 amino acids. Germline values: CDR1 MNHEY, CDR2 SVGAGI.

The TCR sequence derives from a human donor in good health. Some clones in this sample may be carry-over from other donors' samples. This rearrangement joins TRBV6-5 to TRBJ2-1, with 8 bases aligning to TRBD1. The source material was whole blood. The CDR3 DNA reads as TGTGCCAGCAGTAGGACAGGGAAAGATGAGCAGTTCTTC. It is translated as CASSRTGKDEQFF.